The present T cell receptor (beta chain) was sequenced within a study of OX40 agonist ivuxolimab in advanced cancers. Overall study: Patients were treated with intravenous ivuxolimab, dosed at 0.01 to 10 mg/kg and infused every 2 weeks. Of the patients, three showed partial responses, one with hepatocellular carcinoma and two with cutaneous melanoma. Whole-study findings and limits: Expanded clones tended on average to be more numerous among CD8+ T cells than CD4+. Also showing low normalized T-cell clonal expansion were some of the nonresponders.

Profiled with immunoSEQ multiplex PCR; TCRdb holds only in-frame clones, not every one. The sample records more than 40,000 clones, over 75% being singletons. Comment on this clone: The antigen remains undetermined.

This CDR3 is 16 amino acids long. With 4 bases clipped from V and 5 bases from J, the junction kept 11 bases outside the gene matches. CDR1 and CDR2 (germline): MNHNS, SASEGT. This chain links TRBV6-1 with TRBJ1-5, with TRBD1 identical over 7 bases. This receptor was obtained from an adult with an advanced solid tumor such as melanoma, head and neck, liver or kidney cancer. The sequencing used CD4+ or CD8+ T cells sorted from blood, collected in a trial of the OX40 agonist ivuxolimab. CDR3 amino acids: CASSGGTAPRHQPQHF. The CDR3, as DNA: TGTGCCAGCAGTGGAGGGACAGCCCCCCGCCATCAGCCCCAGCATTTT.